Listed below are T cell receptor beta chains from one sample, sequenced in a study of blood T cell repertoires in COVID-19. Repertoires were generated with immunoSEQ multiplex PCR, while TCRdb's copy carries only in-frame clones and drops some. The repertoire holds around 290,000 clones, with about 89% as singletons. Sequencing was performed on peripheral blood. The receptors were sampled from a man aged 40-55 years with acute or convalescent COVID-19. CDR3s include the opening cysteine and the closing phenylalanine or tryptophan. The order of the fields is CDR3 protein, CDR3 DNA, clone size, V gene, D gene, J gene. The D gene is left open where the match is weak. Size is stated for part of the rows, as once, few or many counts, or as a class when the clone is expanded.

cdr3_aa: CAISDSRRGEAYGYTF
cdr3_nt: TGTGCCATCAGTGACTCGAGGCGGGGGGAGGCCTATGGCTACACCTTC
clone_size: -
v_call: TRBV10-3
d_call: -
j_call: TRBJ1-2

cdr3_aa: CASSIFRDMKSYTF
cdr3_nt: TGTGCCAGTAGTATATTTCGGGACATGAAGAGCTACACCTTC
clone_size: few
v_call: TRBV19
d_call: -
j_call: TRBJ1-2

cdr3_aa: CASSLGGGQPQHF
cdr3_nt: TGTGCCAGCAGCTTGGGGGGCGGTCAGCCCCAGCATTTT
clone_size: few
v_call: TRBV5-6
d_call: -
j_call: TRBJ1-5

cdr3_aa: CASSRPRVSSYEQYF
cdr3_nt: TGTGCCAGCAGTAGGCCGAGGGTCAGCTCCTACGAGCAGTACTTC
clone_size: -
v_call: TRBV2
d_call: -
j_call: TRBJ2-7

cdr3_aa: CASSSTLTDTQYF
cdr3_nt: TGTGCCAGCAGCTCGACACTCACAGATACGCAGTATTTT
clone_size: -
v_call: TRBV11-2
d_call: -
j_call: TRBJ2-3

cdr3_aa: CASSSRGAGDTQYF
cdr3_nt: TGTGCCAGCAGCTCCCGGGGGGCAGGGGATACGCAGTATTTT
clone_size: -
v_call: TRBV13
d_call: -
j_call: TRBJ2-3

cdr3_aa: CASSVGTARNEKLFF
cdr3_nt: TGTGCCAGCAGCGTCGGGACAGCCAGGAATGAAAAACTGTTTTTT
clone_size: -
v_call: TRBV9
d_call: TRBD1
j_call: TRBJ1-4

cdr3_aa: CASSESHTFVYEQYF
cdr3_nt: TGTGCCAGCAGTGAATCGCACACATTTGTGTACGAGCAGTACTTC
clone_size: -
v_call: TRBV6-1
d_call: -
j_call: TRBJ2-7

cdr3_aa: CATSRDRGYEQYF
cdr3_nt: TGTGCCACCAGCAGAGATCGAGGGTACGAGCAGTACTTC
clone_size: -
v_call: TRBV15
d_call: -
j_call: TRBJ2-7

cdr3_aa: CASSHPDRVYGYTF
cdr3_nt: TGCGCCAGCAGCCACCCAGACAGGGTCTATGGCTACACCTTC
clone_size: few
v_call: TRBV4-1
d_call: TRBD1
j_call: TRBJ1-2

cdr3_aa: CAIRPTGGQDTQYF
cdr3_nt: TGTGCCATCAGGCCCACAGGGGGCCAAGATACGCAGTATTTT
clone_size: once
v_call: TRBV10-3
d_call: TRBD1
j_call: TRBJ2-3

cdr3_aa: CASSQETGSGNTIYF
cdr3_nt: TGCGCCAGCAGCCAGGAAACAGGCTCTGGAAACACCATATATTTT
clone_size: -
v_call: TRBV4-1
d_call: -
j_call: TRBJ1-3

cdr3_aa: CASSEGAVPGANVLTF
cdr3_nt: TGTGCCAGCAGCGAAGGGGCTGTCCCTGGGGCCAACGTCCTGACTTTC
clone_size: once
v_call: TRBV9
d_call: -
j_call: TRBJ2-6

cdr3_aa: CASSLYGRVGGNSPLHF
cdr3_nt: TGTGCCAGCAGCTTATACGGGCGTGTGGGAGGGAATTCACCCCTCCACTTT
clone_size: -
v_call: TRBV5-6
d_call: -
j_call: TRBJ1-6

cdr3_aa: CASSPSYMNTEAFF
cdr3_nt: TGTGCCAGCTCACCAAGTTACATGAACACTGAAGCTTTCTTT
clone_size: -
v_call: TRBV18
d_call: -
j_call: TRBJ1-1

cdr3_aa: CATSRSQGVRTYNSPLHF
cdr3_nt: TGTGCCACCAGCAGATCCCAAGGGGTACGGACCTATAATTCACCCCTCCACTTT
clone_size: -
v_call: TRBV15
d_call: -
j_call: TRBJ1-6

cdr3_aa: CASSPHQGRNTEAFF
cdr3_nt: TGTGCCAGCAGCCCCCACCAGGGTAGGAACACTGAAGCTTTCTTT
clone_size: -
v_call: TRBV3-1/TRBV3-2
d_call: -
j_call: TRBJ1-1